This T cell receptor (beta chain) was found in a study of T cells in Graves' hyperthyroidism and ophthalmopathy. Study-wide results and limits: Through a model of 13 V-J features, ophthalmopathy was separated from stable hyperthyroidism. Among thyroid clonotypes expanded above 0.001, most also appeared in blood.

With V trimmed by 2 bases and J by 3 bases, 8 bases remained unmatched. The CDR3 contains 16 residues. The germline CDR1 and CDR2 sequences are SGHAT and FQNNGV. This clonotype was observed many times. Its antigen is currently unknown. The investigators amplified TCR beta CDR3 regions from RNA transcripts. Using the HTBI primer set, a first-round RT-PCR was run on the TCR CDR3. Each CDR3 protein gets one entry after TCRdb re-called the multiplex PCR reads with MiXCR. The table has roughly 840,000 distinct CDR3 sequences, around 39% seen once. Newly diagnosed hyperthyroidism, duration under 2 months, in patients aged 18 to 65.

The chain recombines TRBV11-2 with TRBJ2-7, with TRBD1 identical over 9 bases. The TCR sequence derives from a man in his late teens or twenties with Graves' hyperthyroidism. What was sequenced was blood. CDR3 DNA: TGTGCCAGCAGCTTATATGCCGGGACAGGGAGCTACGAGCAGTACTTC. It is translated as CASSLYAGTGSYEQYF. Filled out from reference TRBV11-2 and TRBJ2-7, the complete variable domain reads EAGVAQSPRYKIIEKRQSVAFWCNPISGHATLYWYQQILGQGPKLLIQFQNNGVVDDSQLPKDRFSAERLKGVDSTLKIQPAKLEDSAVYLCASSLYAGTGSYEQYFGPGTRLTVT.